The TCR beta chain under discussion was sequenced for a study of post-analysis software for immune sequencing data. Study context: Recorded disease courses covered relapsing-remitting, secondary progressive and progressive-relapsing multiple sclerosis. Some patients had no subtype annotation.

Presence of unique molecular identifiers characterized the TCR beta cDNA libraries. With roughly 1 to 11 million T cells as the source, a few hundred thousand cDNA molecules resulted. One entry per CDR3 protein, called by TCRdb with MiXCR from the PCR reads. The profile shows about 770,000 distinct CDR3 sequences, 46% of them singletons. This clonotype occurred a few times. No antigen is known for it. Overall study results and limits: Analysis by F measure revealed that same-batch samples clustered strongly together. In patients, TRBV5-6, TRBV5-1 and TRBV20-1 belonged to roughly 5 TRBV segments found more frequently than in controls. Controls showed significantly higher normalized Chao1 diversity than did multiple sclerosis patients.

The CDR3 sequence is 14 residues long. V lost 4 bases, J lost 0 bases, and 11 bases lay in between. Germline loops: CDR1 SQVTM, CDR2 ANQGSEA. V gene TRBV29-1 combines with J gene TRBJ2-3; D may be TRBD2 (5 bases). What was sequenced was blood. The TCR sequence derives from a girl between 5 and 17 years old with multiple sclerosis. As DNA, the CDR3 is TGCAGCGTTGTATCGCTAGCAAGCACAGATACGCAGTATTTT. As protein: CSVVSLASTDTQYF.